These 30 T cell receptor beta chains came from one sample sequenced in a study of blood T cell repertoires in COVID-19. Here immunoSEQ multiplex PCR was the method, and the copy in TCRdb shows in-frame clones only, minus some. Here the sample spans around 250,000 clones, 82% being singletons. Material: peripheral blood. These receptors were collected from a woman between 18 and 30 years old with acute or convalescent COVID-19.

The chain joins TRBV19 to TRBJ1-6, with D unclear. Germline loops: CDR1 LNHDA, CDR2 SQIVND (reference sequence). The germline V and J ends were trimmed by 0 bases and 3 bases, with 6 bases remaining between them. The CDR3 covers 15 residues. The CDR3 DNA is TGTGCCAGTAGTATAGATGGCCTCTATAATTCACCCCTCCACTTT. The encoded protein is CASSIDGLYNSPLHF.

This chain uses TRBV4-1 with TRBJ2-5; 10 bases line up with TRBD1. The CDR3 consists of 17 residues. Germline CDR1 MGHRA, CDR2 YSYEKL. V shed 5 bases and J 0 bases; nucleotides not matched to a gene: 9. As DNA, the CDR3 is TGCGCCAGCAGCGACAGGGGGCAGCAGGTTTACCAAGAGACCCAGTACTTC. This gives the protein CASSDRGQQVYQETQYF.

The chain employs TRBV20-1 and TRBJ2-5, with D perhaps matching TRBD1 (5 bases). The V gene lost 7 bases and the J gene lost 5 bases, with 8 bases spanning the gap. From germline, CDR1 is DFQATT and CDR2 SNEGSKA (reference sequence). The CDR3 spans 10 residues. Written as DNA, the CDR3 is TGCAGTGGTAGGGGCGAGACCCAGTACTTC. It codes for CSGRGETQYF.

The chain has TRBV19 and TRBJ2-7; 8 bases agree with TRBD2. Germline V gene data show CDR1 as LNHDA and CDR2 as SQIVND (reference sequence). The CDR3 has 14 residues. Germline trimming cut 4 bases from V and 2 bases from J; bases unmatched to any gene: 4. Written as DNA, the CDR3 is TGTGCCAGTAGTAAAAGGACTAGCCCCTACGAGCAGTACTTC. It yields the protein CASSKRTSPYEQYF.

This chain links TRBV2 with TRBJ1-4; a weak D match, TRBD1 (5 bases). In germline, CDR1 is SNHLY, CDR2 FYNNEI. The CDR3 has 15 residues. The V end lost 6 bases, the J end lost 6 bases, and 17 bases lay between the germline ends. The CDR3 loop reads CASSYDSTQHEKLFF. The CDR3 region has the DNA TGTGCCAGCAGCTACGACAGCACCCAGCATGAAAAACTGTTTTTT.

The sample holds one count of this clone. The chain couples TRBV27 to TRBJ2-3; 7 bases map to TRBD2. Trimming cost V 6 bases and J 3 bases; bases outside gene matches: 12. CDR1 is MNHEY, CDR2 SMNVEV, per germline (reference sequence). CDR3 length: 16 residues. In nucleotides, the CDR3 is TGTGCCAGCAGCCTCTCCGGACTAGGTACGACAGATACGCAGTATTTT. Amino acids: CASSLSGLGTTDTQYF.

Only a few counts were recorded for this clone. The chain carries TRBV12-3 or TRBV12-4 and TRBJ1-1; 7 bases align to TRBD1. The V segment lost 5 bases and the J segment 7 bases; nucleotides outside the gene matches: 7. The CDR3 spans 13 residues. CDR3 DNA: TGTGCCAGCAGTACGACAGGGATCCTTGAAGCTTTCTTT. This gives the protein CASSTTGILEAFF.

V is TRBV7-9 and J is TRBJ2-3; TRBD2 aligns across 8 bases. Germline V lookup: CDR1 SEHNR, CDR2 FQNEAQ (reference sequence). Trimming cost V 2 bases and J 4 bases; bases outside gene matches: 8. The CDR3 spans 16 residues. CDR3 in amino acids: CASSLYTGGESDTQYF. CDR3 coding DNA: TGTGCCAGCAGCTTATATACGGGAGGGGAATCAGATACGCAGTATTTT.

The V call is TRBV4-3, the J call TRBJ2-4, with 7 bases aligning to TRBD2. The CDR3 spans 15 residues. Germline V CDR1 and CDR2: LGHNA, YSLEER. The V gene end was trimmed by 4 bases and the J gene end by 9 bases; junction bases not matched to a gene: 12. The CDR3 region has the DNA TGCGCCAGCAGCCCCCTGAAGGGGAGGGGTGGCATTCAGTACTTC. Its translation is CASSPLKGRGGIQYF.

This chain connects TRBV19 to TRBJ1-5; 7 nucleotides match TRBD1. Looked up from germline, CDR1 is LNHDA and CDR2 is SQIVND (reference sequence). Trimming removed 6 bases from V and 1 base from J; junction bases left unmatched: 9. The CDR3 covers 16 residues. DNA of the CDR3: TGTGCCAGTAGGGACCCCGGGACAGCCAGCAATCAGCCCCAGCATTTT. Its protein product is CASRDPGTASNQPQHF.

This chain joins TRBV7-2 and TRBJ2-1; TRBD2 is a possible D gene (6 bases). Trimming stripped 1 base from V and 7 bases from J, with 14 bases between. The CDR3 sequence is 15 residues long. Germline-derived CDR1 and CDR2 are SGHTA and FQGNSA. CDR3 DNA: TGTGCCAGCAGCTTAGGTAGTAGCGGAGGGAATGAGCAGTTCTTC. Its protein product is CASSLGSSGGNEQFF.

The genes are TRBV9 and TRBJ2-2, with D possibly matching TRBD2 (6 bases). The CDR3 extends over 16 amino acids. V lost 3 bases and J 1 base, leaving 13 bases between the germline ends. Per germline, CDR1 SGDLS and CDR2 YYNGEE. CDR3 protein: CASSAQKEGNTGELFF. For the CDR3, the DNA is TGTGCCAGCAGCGCCCAAAAGGAGGGGAACACCGGGGAGCTGTTTTTT.

The chain is built from TRBV27 and TRBJ2-7; 7 bases are a match to TRBD1. The CDR3 has 15 residues. In germline, CDR1 is MNHEY, CDR2 SMNVEV (reference sequence). V dropped 5 bases and J dropped 2; count of bases not matched to a gene: 9. CDR3 region: CASSPRQGGPYEQYF. For the CDR3, the DNA is TGTGCCAGCAGTCCCAGACAGGGTGGTCCCTACGAGCAGTACTTC.

This chain joins TRBV14 and TRBJ2-3, with D maybe TRBD1 (5 bases). Per germline, CDR1 SGHDN and CDR2 FVKESK. The CDR3 is 14 residues long. Between the trimmed V and J ends, which lost 4 bases and 3 bases, there was a span of 11 bases. The CDR3, as DNA: TGTGCCAGCAGCCCCCGACAGTGGACAGATACGCAGTATTTT. It encodes CASSPRQWTDTQYF.

V usage is TRBV15 and J usage is TRBJ2-7; 9 bases align to TRBD1. The length of the CDR3 is 17 residues. The germline V gene has CDR1 LNHNV and CDR2 YYDKDF (reference sequence). With 2 bases clipped from V and 0 bases from J, the junction kept 8 bases outside the gene matches. The CDR3 loop is CATSRTTGGISSYEQYF. CDR3 in DNA: TGTGCCACCAGCAGAACGACAGGGGGAATCAGCTCCTACGAGCAGTACTTC.

The chain carries TRBV7-2 and TRBJ2-5, with D possibly matching TRBD2 (6 bases). V was clipped by 8 bases and J by 5 bases, with 15 bases between them. CDR3 length equals 13 residues. CDR1 and CDR2 from the germline V gene are SGHTA and FQGNSA. As DNA, the CDR3 is TGTGCCAGCGCCCGGGACTTTAGTGAGACCCAGTACTTC. Protein product: CASARDFSETQYF.

This clone was recorded only once. The rearrangement joins TRBV5-8 to TRBJ2-1; maybe TRBD2 (6 bases). This CDR3 has 18 residues. Germline CDR1 and CDR2: SGHTS and YDEGEE. Trimming pared 1 base from V and 2 bases from J, leaving 19 bases between. This CDR3 is CASSLSSRATSTYNEQFF. The DNA for the CDR3 is TGTGCCAGCAGCTTGAGTTCGCGAGCGACTAGTACCTACAATGAGCAGTTCTTC.

The rearrangement joins TRBV2 to TRBJ2-6; TRBD2 aligns across 8 bases. The CDR3 runs 17 residues. Germline V lookup: CDR1 SNHLY, CDR2 FYNNEI. V gave up 0 bases and J gave up 3 bases; unmatched junction bases: 4. CDR3: CASSEAWRGVGANVLTF. The CDR3 nucleotides read TGTGCCAGCAGTGAAGCGTGGCGGGGGGTTGGGGCCAACGTCCTGACTTTC.

The chain combines TRBV28 with TRBJ2-7, with D possibly TRBD1 on 6 matching bases. This CDR3 is 15 amino acids long. V dropped 6 bases and J dropped 1 base, with 16 bases sitting between them. CDR1 is MDHEN and CDR2 is SYDVKM in the germline V gene. The CDR3 spells CASSPGQGISYEQYF. CDR3 DNA sequence: TGTGCCAGCAGCCCTGGGCAGGGGATTTCCTACGAGCAGTACTTC.

This sequence joins TRBV4-2 and TRBJ2-7, with 8 positions matching TRBD2. CDR3 size: 14 residues. Germline assignment: CDR1 LGHNA and CDR2 YNFKEQ. The V and J ends lost 3 bases and 3 bases, in that order; junction bases with no gene match: 4. The CDR3 sequence: CASSHPGTSYEQYF. CDR3 nucleotide sequence: TGTGCCAGCAGCCACCCAGGGACTAGCTACGAGCAGTACTTC.

The rearrangement uses TRBV29-1 and TRBJ1-5; 8 nucleotides agree with TRBD1. Germline lookup yields CDR1 SQVTM and CDR2 ANQGSEA. The CDR3 extends over 15 amino acids. V lost 4 bases to trimming and J lost 0 bases; unmatched junction nucleotides: 5. The CDR3 region is CSVGDRGNSNQPQHF. The DNA of the CDR3 is TGCAGCGTTGGCGACAGGGGAAATAGCAATCAGCCCCAGCATTTT.

On this clone itself: Other nucleotide sequences from this sample produce the same CDR3. This chain connects TRBV12-3 or TRBV12-4 to TRBJ2-7, with a tentative D call TRBD2 (6 bases). The CDR3 length is 13 residues. V was cut by 0 bases and J by 3 bases, with 6 bases left in between. The CDR3 DNA sequence: TGTGCCAGCAGTTTAGCGGGGGGCTACGAGCAGTACTTC. It yields the protein CASSLAGGYEQYF.

The chain recombines TRBV19 with TRBJ2-5; TRBD1 might be the D (5 bases). The CDR3 has 13 amino acids. Germline lookup yields CDR1 LNHDA and CDR2 SQIVND (reference sequence). Deletions cut 6 bases from V and 5 bases from J, with 13 bases between. CDR3 protein: CASSPSKGETQYF. CDR3 bases: TGTGCCAGTAGCCCCTCTAAGGGGGAGACCCAGTACTTC.

The rearrangement uses TRBV2 and TRBJ1-1; D is unresolved. Per the germline V gene, CDR1 is SNHLY and CDR2 is FYNNEI. This CDR3 has 12 residues. The CDR3 coding sequence is TGTGCGACTTTTCGGGTGAACACTGAAGCTTTCTTT. It yields the protein CATFRVNTEAFF.

This chain uses TRBV28 with TRBJ2-7; 10 bases align to TRBD2. Germline-derived CDR1 and CDR2 are MDHEN and SYDVKM. This CDR3 has 16 amino acids. The junction had 15 bases not matched to a gene; V was cut back by 7 bases and J by 6 bases. CDR3 amino acids: CASTRLAGESGFEQYF. In nucleotides, the CDR3 is TGTGCCAGCACCCGACTAGCGGGTGAATCCGGGTTCGAGCAGTACTTC.

This chain joins TRBV18 and TRBJ2-7; a weak D match, TRBD1 (5 bases). Per the germline V gene, CDR1 is KGHSH and CDR2 is LQKENI. The germline V and J ends were trimmed by 5 bases and 5 bases, with 16 bases remaining between them. The CDR3 is 14 residues long. The DNA of the CDR3 is TGTGCCAGCTCATATAACTCCCAGGGTCACGAGCAGTACTTC. Amino acids: CASSYNSQGHEQYF.

This clone was found once. V usage is TRBV7-2 and J usage is TRBJ2-7; possibly TRBD2 for D (6 bases). The CDR3 covers 16 residues. V was trimmed by 1 base and J by 4 bases, leaving 17 bases between them. CDR1 and CDR2 (germline): SGHTA, FQGNSA. CDR3 sequence reads: CASSLGTWGLTYEQYF. CDR3 coding DNA: TGTGCCAGCAGCTTAGGAACGTGGGGACTGACTTACGAGCAGTACTTC.

The chain is built from TRBV27 and TRBJ1-4; 7 bases match TRBD1. Trimming cost V 7 bases and J 0 bases; bases outside gene matches: 14. This CDR3 is built from 18 residues. CDR1 MNHEY and CDR2 SMNVEV come from the germline V gene (reference sequence). Written as DNA, the CDR3 is TGTGCCAGCACCCCTCTAACAGGGGTGGGGACAACTAATGAAAAACTGTTTTTT. Translation: CASTPLTGVGTTNEKLFF.

CDR3 loop: CASSQGTTGAEAFF. CDR3 DNA sequence: TGTGCCAGCAGCCAAGGAACAACAGGGGCTGAAGCTTTCTTT. The chain carries TRBV3-1 (or the pseudogene TRBV3-2) and TRBJ1-1, with TRBD1 matching 7 bases. Germline CDR1 reads LGHDT; CDR2 reads YNNKEL (reference sequence). CDR3 length: 14 amino acids. The V gene end was trimmed by 1 base and the J gene end by 6 bases; junction bases not matched to a gene: 5.

The rearrangement uses TRBV13 and TRBJ1-2, with 7 bases fitting TRBD1. The germline CDR1 and CDR2 sequences are PRHDT and FYEKMQ (reference sequence). The CDR3 has 14 amino acids. V trimming: 5 bases; J trimming: 1 base; junction bases outside the gene matches: 4. CDR3 sequence (DNA): TGTGCCAGCAGCCCAGACAGGGTTAACTATGGCTACACCTTC. Translating gives CASSPDRVNYGYTF.